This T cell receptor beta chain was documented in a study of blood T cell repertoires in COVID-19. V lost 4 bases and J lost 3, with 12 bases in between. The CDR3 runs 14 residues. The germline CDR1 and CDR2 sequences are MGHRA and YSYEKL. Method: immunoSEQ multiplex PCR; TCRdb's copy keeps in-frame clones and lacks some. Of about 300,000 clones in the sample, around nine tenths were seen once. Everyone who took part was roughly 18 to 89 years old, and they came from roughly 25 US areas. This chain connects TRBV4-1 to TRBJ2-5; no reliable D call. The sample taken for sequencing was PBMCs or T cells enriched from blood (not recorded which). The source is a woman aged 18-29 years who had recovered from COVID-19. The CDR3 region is CASSPYGGKETQYF. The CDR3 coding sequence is TGCGCCAGCAGCCCCTACGGCGGTAAAGAGACCCAGTACTTC.